This entry lists 5 T cell receptor beta chains sequenced from one sample in a study of T cells in Graves' hyperthyroidism and ophthalmopathy. The CDR3 regions of TCR beta were amplified from RNA transcripts. Carried out on the TCR CDR3, a first-round RT-PCR used the HTBI primer set. TCRdb processed the multiplex PCR reads anew with MiXCR; each CDR3 protein has one entry. The sample shows about 280,000 distinct CDR3 sequences, 25% to 30% of them seen only once. Material: blood. The receptors stem from a middle-aged man with Graves' hyperthyroidism that later progressed to Graves' ophthalmopathy.

This clonotype appeared many times. V gene TRBV5-1 combines with J gene TRBJ1-2; 12 nucleotides match TRBD1. The germline V gene encodes CDR1 SGHRS and CDR2 YFSETQ. CDR3 length: 15 residues. V lost 0 bases and J lost 7; bases outside the gene matches: 4. The CDR3 loop reads CASSLEGQGAGGYTF. In nucleotides, the CDR3 is TGCGCCAGCAGCTTGGAGGGACAGGGGGCTGGTGGCTACACCTTC.

The rearrangement uses TRBV15 and TRBJ1-2, with D possibly matching TRBD1 (5 bases). The CDR3 runs 13 residues. Germline V gene data show CDR1 as LNHNV and CDR2 as YYDKDF (reference sequence). V lost 0 bases and J 7 bases, leaving 9 bases between the germline ends. Here the CDR3 DNA reads TGTGCCACCAGCAGAGATAATACAGGTGGCTACACCTTC. It is translated as CATSRDNTGGYTF.

The V and J genes are TRBV28 and TRBJ2-5; no clear D gene. V lost 8 bases, J lost 4 bases, and 8 bases lay in between. This CDR3 has 11 residues. The germline gives CDR1 MDHEN, CDR2 SYDVKM. The CDR3: CASLFGETQYF. CDR3 DNA: TGTGCCAGCTTATTTGGAGAGACCCAGTACTTC.

In its sample, this clonotype was seen many times. This chain connects TRBV10-3 to TRBJ2-5; 9 bases match TRBD1. V lost 7 bases and J lost 5; bases outside the gene matches: 8. This CDR3 comprises 14 residues. Per the germline V gene, CDR1 is ENHRY and CDR2 is SYGVKD. In nucleotides, the CDR3 is TGTGCCATCATGCCGGGACAGGGAGGCGAGACCCAGTACTTC. This encodes CAIMPGQGGETQYF.

This clonotype was seen at least ten times. The chain recombines TRBV12-3 or TRBV12-4 with TRBJ2-7, with D possibly TRBD2 on 6 matching bases. V gave up 6 bases and J gave up 5 bases, with 11 bases separating them. The CDR3 sequence is 12 residues long. The CDR3 sequence is CASRDYSHEQYF. In DNA, the CDR3 is TGTGCCAGCAGGGACTATTCCCACGAGCAGTACTTC.